This passage covers 19 T cell receptor beta chains from one sample sequenced in a study of monozygotic twins with inflammatory bowel disease. TCRdb reanalyzed the 5' RACE reads, giving one entry per CDR3 protein sequence and no DNA. The table gives about 210,000 distinct CDR3 sequences; the top ten clones make up roughly 1.7% of it. The sample comprised blood. The receptors here all came from a human donor with ulcerative colitis or Crohn's disease, or a healthy co-twin of an affected twin (not recorded which).

The genes are TRBV7-3 and TRBJ1-1. The germline gives CDR1 SGHTA, CDR2 FQGTGA. The CDR3 runs 13 residues. The CDR3 spells CASSSMMNTEAFF. Full variable domain (outside the CDR3, taken from reference TRBV7-3 and TRBJ1-1): GAGVSQTPSNKVTEKGKYVELRCDPISGHTALYWYRQSLGQGPEFLIYFQGTGAADDSGLPNDRFFAVRPEGSVSTLKIQRTERGDSAVYLCASSSMMNTEAFFGQGTRLTVV.

This chain uses TRBV10-3 with TRBJ1-1; TCRdb designates TRBD1, a call that cannot be tested without DNA. The CDR3 consists of 15 residues. From germline, CDR1 is ENHRY and CDR2 SYGVKD. CDR3: CAISEEQGMNTEAFF.

The gene calls are TRBV18 and TRBJ1-2; TCRdb selects TRBD1, and the lack of DNA leaves this call unchecked. Germline-derived CDR1 and CDR2 are KGHSH and LQKENI. The CDR3 has 17 amino acids. The CDR3 sequence is CASSPAQGISGSYGYTF.

This chain uses TRBV5-1 with TRBJ2-2; TCRdb lists TRBD2, though no DNA is available to test this call. CDR3 length equals 17 residues. Germline CDR1 SGHRS, CDR2 YFSETQ. CDR3 residues: CASSYWSGAPNTGELFF.

The chain carries TRBV27 and TRBJ2-3; checking the TCRdb D call of TRBD1 is not possible without DNA. Germline loops: CDR1 MNHEY, CDR2 SMNVEV (reference sequence). CDR3 size: 16 residues. This CDR3 reads CASRTGQGRVRHTQYF.

V is TRBV5-1 and J is TRBJ1-2; checking the TCRdb D call of TRBD1 is not possible without DNA. The CDR3 covers 14 residues. Per germline, CDR1 SGHRS and CDR2 YFSETQ. The CDR3 here is CASSLSGGNYGYTF.

The chain recombines TRBV6-5 with TRBJ1-2. The CDR3 covers 13 residues. CDR1 and CDR2 (germline): MNHEY, SVGAGI. This chain's CDR3 is CASSYRQGGGYTF.

The chain employs TRBV10-1 and TRBJ2-3; the TCRdb call, TRBD1, lacks DNA for checking. Germline loops: CDR1 WNHNN, CDR2 SYGVQD (reference sequence). The CDR3 totals 15 residues. CDR3 region: CASSPGHLWGDTQYF.

The chain has TRBV12-3 or TRBV12-4 and TRBJ2-3. The CDR3 contains 13 residues. The CDR3 reads CASSFARPDTQYF.

J is TRBJ2-2 and V is TRBV5-1. The CDR3 consists of 14 residues. Germline V CDR1 and CDR2: SGHRS, YFSETQ. The chain's CDR3 is CASSLDGYGGELFF.

This chain links TRBV9 with TRBJ1-5; no DNA is available, so the TRBD1 call from TCRdb remains unchecked. This CDR3 contains 13 residues. The germline gives CDR1 SGDLS, CDR2 YYNGEE. This CDR3 reads CAMRPGVDQPQHF. Supplemented by reference TRBV9 and TRBJ1-5, the full variable domain reads DSGVTQTPKHLITATGQRVTLRCSPRSGDLSVYWYQQSLDQGLQFLIQYYNGEERAKGNILERFSAQQFPDLHSELNLSSLELGDSALYFCAMRPGVDQPQHFGDGTRLSIL.

This chain uses TRBV7-2 with TRBJ1-4; the TCRdb D gene call, TRBD1, has no DNA to confirm it. Germline loops: CDR1 SGHTA, CDR2 FQGNSA. The CDR3 is made up of 16 amino acids. The CDR3 loop reads CASSPRGETGREKLFF.

The CDR3 region is CASSSSPMNTEAFF. The chain employs TRBV5-1 and TRBJ1-1. CDR1 is SGHRS and CDR2 is YFSETQ in the germline V gene. This CDR3 region has 14 residues.

The chain combines TRBV20-1 with TRBJ1-2; with no DNA, the TCRdb D assignment of TRBD1 cannot be verified. This CDR3 is built from 11 residues. Germline V gene data show CDR1 as DFQATT and CDR2 as SNEGSKA (reference sequence). The chain's CDR3 is CSAWTGAGYTF.

V and J are TRBV5-1 and TRBJ2-1. The CDR3 consists of 14 residues. The germline V gene encodes CDR1 SGHRS and CDR2 YFSETQ. This CDR3 is CASSLRESYNEQFF.

This chain links TRBV20-1 with TRBJ1-6. CDR3 size: 17 residues. CDR1 is DFQATT and CDR2 is SNEGSKA in the germline V gene (reference sequence). This CDR3 is CSASWLEIVSYNSPLHF.

This chain links TRBV5-4 with TRBJ2-5. Looked up from germline, CDR1 is SGHNT and CDR2 is YYREEE (reference sequence). There are 13 residues in the CDR3. CDR3 residues: CASSLEAEETQYF.

CDR3: CASSRLSLGIQYF. This chain links TRBV5-6 with TRBJ2-4; there is no DNA to check the TCRdb D call of TRBD2. The CDR3 is made up of 13 amino acids. Germline lookup yields CDR1 SGHDT and CDR2 YYEEEE.

This chain links TRBV25-1 with TRBJ1-5. Per germline, CDR1 MGHDK and CDR2 SYGVNS. This CDR3 is 15 amino acids long. The CDR3 reads CASSPSGGVGQPQHF.